This T cell receptor (beta chain) was recorded in a study of blood T cell repertoires in COVID-19. On the study more broadly: Collection of acute and convalescent COVID-19 samples took place in the United States, Italy and Spain.

The data were produced by immunoSEQ multiplex PCR, yet TCRdb's version contains in-frame clones alone and is incomplete. The sample shows about 190,000 clones, roughly 88% of them seen only once. V trimming: 4 bases; J trimming: 1 base; junction bases outside the gene matches: 0. Germline CDR1 SGHNT, CDR2 YYREEE (reference sequence). The CDR3 covers 13 residues. This receptor was identified in a woman in her thirties or forties who had recovered from COVID-19. This chain joins TRBV5-4 and TRBJ2-3, with 7 bases fitting TRBD2. Source material: peripheral blood. The CDR3 nucleotides read TGTGCCAGCAGCCTAGCGGGCACAGATACGCAGTATTTT. Residues: CASSLAGTDTQYF.